The 26 T cell receptor beta chains given below trace back to one sample, sequenced in a study of blood T cells in healthy people across ages. Combining a sample-barcoded 5' primer with a J-beta primer mix, a second PCR ran for about 6 to 12 cycles. TCRdb re-called the 5' RACE reads through MiXCR, storing one row per CDR3 protein. This table has under 2 million distinct CDR3 sequences, about 31% appearing once. The sample taken for sequencing was blood. Source of these receptors: a woman in her twenties or thirties in good health.

This clonotype was counted between two and nine times. The chain employs TRBV5-1 and TRBJ2-1; 8 bases align to TRBD2. The germline V gene encodes CDR1 SGHRS and CDR2 YFSETQ. Trimming removed 0 bases from V and 3 bases from J; junction bases left unmatched: 5. This CDR3 has 16 residues. The CDR3 is CASSLVGGLGYNEQFF. CDR3 in DNA: TGCGCCAGCAGCTTGGTAGGGGGACTAGGCTACAATGAGCAGTTCTTC.

J is TRBJ2-5 and V is TRBV12-5, with TRBD1 matching 9 bases. CDR3 size: 16 residues. CDR1 and CDR2 (germline): LGHNT, FRNRAP. V trimming: 7 bases; J trimming: 11 bases; junction bases outside the gene matches: 20. The DNA for the CDR3 is TGTGCTAGTGCCTCAAACACGGGACAGGGCTACAATGAGCAGTACTTC. The encoded protein is CASASNTGQGYNEQYF.

This clonotype was counted only a few times. The chain joins TRBV2 to TRBJ2-3; D possibly corresponds to TRBD2 (6 bases). There are 14 residues in the CDR3. CDR1 and CDR2 from the germline V gene are SNHLY and FYNNEI. V lost 5 bases to trimming and J lost 3 bases, with 12 bases between them. The CDR3 protein is CASSPGLKTDTQYF. The DNA for the CDR3 is TGTGCCAGCAGTCCGGGACTTAAAACAGATACGCAGTATTTT.

This CDR3 reads CASSSLQAGGGYTF. CDR3 coding DNA: TGTGCCAGCAGTTCACTACAGGCGGGAGGTGGCTACACCTTC. The rearrangement joins TRBV12-3 or TRBV12-4 to TRBJ1-2; D possibly corresponds to TRBD1 (5 bases). The CDR3 totals 14 residues. V was shortened by 4 bases and J by 7 bases, with 16 bases between the two germline ends.

The rearrangement uses TRBV28 and TRBJ2-5; the D gene is possibly TRBD1 (5 bases). CDR1 is MDHEN, CDR2 SYDVKM, per germline. This CDR3 has 15 amino acids. The V and J ends lost 5 bases and 3 bases respectively, with 16 bases between them. This CDR3 is CASSPKTDNEETQYF. Here the CDR3 DNA reads TGTGCCAGCAGTCCCAAGACAGACAATGAAGAGACCCAGTACTTC.

Regarding this clonotype: A read error may be the cause here, since a much bigger clone is one base away. V is TRBV10-3 and J is TRBJ2-5, with a possible D match to TRBD2 (5 bases). V dropped 6 bases and J dropped 5 bases, with 19 bases sitting between them. From germline, CDR1 is ENHRY and CDR2 SYGVKD. This CDR3 has 15 amino acids. The CDR3 DNA follows: TGTGCCATCAGCGACCCCTCGGGAACAAGTGAGACCCAGTACTTC. Protein sequence: CAISDPSGTSETQYF.

The V call is TRBV4-1, the J call TRBJ1-1; maybe TRBD1 (5 bases). Per germline, CDR1 MGHRA and CDR2 YSYEKL. The CDR3 has 14 residues. Between the trimmed V and J ends, which lost 3 bases and 5 bases, there was a span of 13 bases. CDR3 amino acids: CASSQLGGRTEAFF. CDR3 nucleotide sequence: TGCGCCAGCAGCCAGCTCGGGGGTCGGACTGAAGCTTTCTTT.

A remark on this clonotype: Sequence at one end of the junction differs from germline and may be a read error. This rearrangement joins TRBV7-3 to TRBJ2-6; D not resolved. This CDR3 region has 14 residues. CDR1 is SGHTA, CDR2 FQGTGA, per germline. The CDR3 sequence: CAGSYGSGANVLTF. CDR3 DNA sequence: TGTGCCGGCAGCTATGGCTCTGGGGCCAACGTCCTGACTTTC.

This chain links TRBV9 with TRBJ2-1; D remains unclear. The CDR3 totals 15 residues. The V and J ends lost 0 bases and 0 bases respectively, with 7 bases between them. Germline lookup yields CDR1 SGDLS and CDR2 YYNGEE. The CDR3 is CASSVGFISYNEQFF. The CDR3 coding sequence is TGTGCCAGCAGCGTAGGATTCATCTCCTACAATGAGCAGTTCTTC. Based on the CDR3 plus reference TRBV9 and TRBJ2-1, the full variable domain is DSGVTQTPKHLITATGQRVTLRCSPRSGDLSVYWYQQSLDQGLQFLIQYYNGEERAKGNILERFSAQQFPDLHSELNLSSLELGDSALYFCASSVGFISYNEQFFGPGTRLTVL.

This clonotype was detected a few times. This chain connects TRBV7-2 to TRBJ2-7; D possibly corresponds to TRBD2 (5 bases). CDR3 length equals 13 residues. Germline V gene lookup returns CDR1 SGHTA and CDR2 FQGNSA. Here the CDR3 DNA reads TGTGTCAGTAGCTCAGCAGGAGGCTACGAGCAGTACTTC. Its translation is CVSSSAGGYEQYF.

This clonotype was observed a few times. The chain links TRBV10-3 to TRBJ2-4, with TRBD2 matching 9 bases. The last part of the DNA fits TRBJ2-7 better; the J call may be wrong. CDR3 length equals 15 residues. Per the germline V gene, CDR1 is ENHRY and CDR2 is SYGVKD. The CDR3 loop is CAIASSGDGGYEQYF. The CDR3 coding sequence is TGTGCCATCGCCTCTAGCGGGGACGGAGGATACGAGCAGTACTTC.

This clonotype has just one count. The chain recombines TRBV28 with TRBJ2-1, with TRBD2 as a possible D gene (6 bases). The CDR3 consists of 15 residues. The ends were cut back, 7 bases at V and 6 bases at J, with 19 bases in the middle. In germline, CDR1 is MDHEN, CDR2 SYDVKM. The CDR3 is CASNLAGTPLNEQFF. DNA for the CDR3: TGTGCCAGCAATCTGGCGGGGACCCCCCTCAATGAGCAGTTCTTC.

V usage is TRBV5-1 and J usage is TRBJ2-7, with D possibly being TRBD1 or TRBD2 (5 bases each). With 4 bases removed from V and 5 bases from J, the gap between germline ends came to 22 bases. The germline CDR1 and CDR2 sequences are SGHRS and YFSETQ. The CDR3 contains 16 residues. The CDR3 region has the DNA TGCGCCAGCAGCCAACAAGTACGGGGCTCCGGGGACGAGCAGTACTTC. Residues: CASSQQVRGSGDEQYF.

This clonotype was found a few times. V usage is TRBV12-5 and J usage is TRBJ2-1; 14 bases map to TRBD2. This CDR3 spans 15 amino acids. CDR1 is LGHNT and CDR2 is FRNRAP in the germline V gene. Trimming removed 4 bases from V and 15 bases from J; junction bases left unmatched: 11. The CDR3 protein is CASGSTGTSGGTRFF. The CDR3 region has the DNA TGTGCTAGTGGTTCCACCGGGACTAGCGGGGGAACCCGGTTCTTC.

The rearrangement joins TRBV3-1 to TRBJ1-2; D is perhaps TRBD1 (6 bases). V shed 5 bases and J shed 8 bases, with 27 bases lying between them. CDR1 is LGHDT and CDR2 is YNNKEL in the germline V gene (reference sequence). This CDR3 spans 17 amino acids. Here the CDR3 DNA reads TGTGCCAGCAGCAGTATAATCTCCTTAGCGGGGGCCGACGGCTACACCTTC. The encoded protein is CASSSIISLAGADGYTF.

In its sample, this clonotype was seen a few times. J is TRBJ1-2 and V is TRBV28; the D gene is possibly TRBD1 (6 bases). Trimming shortened V by 7 bases and J by 4 bases, and 19 bases separated the two germline ends. The CDR3 is 15 amino acids. Germline V gene data show CDR1 as MDHEN and CDR2 as SYDVKM. CDR3 sequence: CASTYPKQGAYGYTF. The CDR3, as DNA: TGTGCCAGCACTTACCCAAAACAGGGAGCCTATGGCTACACCTTC.

This chain uses TRBV20-1 with TRBJ2-2; TRBD2 aligns across 12 bases. Trimming removed 2 bases from V and 6 bases from J; junction bases left unmatched: 1. CDR1 is DFQATT and CDR2 is SNEGSKA in the germline V gene (reference sequence). CDR3 length equals 14 residues. As DNA, the CDR3 is TGCAGTGCTAGATCTAGCGGGGGGGCCGGGGAGCTGTTTTTT. This sequence encodes CSARSSGGAGELFF.

V usage is TRBV4-2 and J usage is TRBJ2-3; 8 bases align to TRBD1. This CDR3 has 14 amino acids. V shed 4 bases and J 4 bases; nucleotides not matched to a gene: 4. Germline V gene data show CDR1 as LGHNA and CDR2 as YNFKEQ. The CDR3: CASSRATGADTQYF. The CDR3 region has the DNA TGTGCCAGCAGCCGCGCGACAGGGGCAGATACGCAGTATTTT.

This clonotype showed up just a few times. V is TRBV7-6 and J is TRBJ2-3, with D unclear. V was trimmed by 5 bases and J by 4 bases, leaving 19 bases between them. The V gene's germline CDR1 is SGHVS and CDR2 FNYEAQ. This CDR3 region has 16 residues. The CDR3 here is CASSQPPGGGADTQYF. The DNA for the CDR3 is TGTGCCAGCAGCCAGCCTCCGGGTGGTGGAGCAGATACGCAGTATTTT.

This chain connects TRBV18 to TRBJ2-7; maybe TRBD2 (5 bases). The germline V and J ends were trimmed by 1 base and 5 bases, with 6 bases remaining between them. Germline CDR1 and CDR2: KGHSH and LQKENI. This CDR3 comprises 12 residues. Here the CDR3 reads CASSPQADEQYF. In DNA, the CDR3 is TGTGCCAGCTCACCACAAGCGGACGAGCAGTACTTC.

The chain couples TRBV7-2 to TRBJ1-1; 7 bases fit TRBD1. The V segment lost 3 bases and the J segment 4 bases; nucleotides outside the gene matches: 2. The germline gives CDR1 SGHTA, CDR2 FQGNSA. CDR3 length: 13 residues. The CDR3 region is CTSSLTGSTEAFF. In DNA form, the CDR3 reads TGTACCAGCAGCTTGACAGGGTCCACTGAAGCTTTCTTT.

There are a few counts of this clonotype. The chain links TRBV7-9 to TRBJ1-2, with a possible D match to TRBD1 (5 bases). The V gene's germline CDR1 is SEHNR and CDR2 FQNEAQ (reference sequence). V was cut by 5 bases and J by 4 bases, with 17 bases left in between. The CDR3 spans 15 residues. The CDR3 region has the DNA TGTGCCAGCAGCCCCCGGACACCCCTTGGCTATGGCTACACCTTC. Translated: CASSPRTPLGYGYTF.

This chain uses TRBV29-1 with TRBJ1-2, with a weak D call TRBD1 (6 bases). CDR1 is SQVTM and CDR2 is ANQGSEA in the germline V gene. CDR3 size: 12 residues. V was trimmed by 4 bases and J by 4 bases, leaving 10 bases between them. The CDR3 loop is CSVGEGGYGYTF. Here the CDR3 DNA reads TGCAGCGTTGGCGAGGGGGGCTATGGCTACACCTTC.

In its sample, this clonotype was seen a few times. The chain uses TRBV11-2 and TRBJ2-1; D may correspond to TRBD1 or TRBD2 (5 bases each). V lost 1 base, J lost 5 bases, and 15 bases lay in between. CDR1 and CDR2 from the germline V gene are SGHAT and FQNNGV. This CDR3 is built from 16 residues. CDR3: CASSLVARMGHNEQFF. The CDR3 coding sequence is TGTGCCAGCAGCTTAGTGGCGCGCATGGGACACAATGAGCAGTTCTTC.

The chain's CDR3 is CSARAGLYEQYF. The CDR3 DNA is TGCAGTGCTAGGGCAGGGTTATACGAGCAGTACTTC. The chain combines TRBV20-1 with TRBJ2-7, with D possibly being TRBD1 (5 bases). V dropped 3 bases and J dropped 4 bases, with 10 bases sitting between them. Looked up from germline, CDR1 is DFQATT and CDR2 is SNEGSKA (reference sequence). The CDR3 covers 12 residues.

This chain joins TRBV6-1 and TRBJ1-2; D remains ambiguous. The V gene's germline CDR1 is MNHNS and CDR2 SASEGT. V was pared by 5 bases and J by 0 bases, with 25 bases between. The length of the CDR3 is 19 residues. The CDR3 loop reads CASSLLQRRRTGSNYGYTF. The CDR3 DNA follows: TGTGCCAGCAGTCTATTGCAACGCCGACGGACGGGTTCTAACTATGGCTACACCTTC.